These 25 T cell receptor beta chains came from one sample sequenced in a study of CD8 T cells in ankylosing spondylitis. MiXCR, applied by TCRdb to the 5' RACE reads, yields one record per CDR3 protein. The data contain under 950,000 distinct CDR3 sequences, about 20% of them singletons. General study results and limits: A motif of several highly homologous TCR beta variants was seen as apparently characteristic of ankylosing spondylitis blood.

Antigens for these TCRs are unknown. The sequenced material came from blood, either unsorted or a sorted T cell fraction (not recorded which). The source of these receptors is a male donor with ankylosing spondylitis.

In its sample, this clonotype was seen a few times. The rearrangement uses TRBV4-1 and TRBJ1-2; the D gene is possibly TRBD1 (6 bases). Looked up from germline, CDR1 is MGHRA and CDR2 is YSYEKL. The CDR3 is 16 amino acids. Trimming pared 0 bases from V and 5 bases from J, leaving 16 bases between. CDR3 sequence reads: CASSQEVADDRYGYTF. The CDR3 nucleotides are TGCGCCAGCAGCCAAGAAGTCGCGGACGACAGGTATGGCTACACCTTC.

The DNA for the CDR3 is TGCGCCAGCAGTGACGGACAGGGGGCAAGAGATGAGCAGTTCTTC. It yields the protein CASSDGQGARDEQFF. The genes are TRBV10-2 and TRBJ2-1, with TRBD1 matching 11 bases. Trimming cost V 3 bases and J 8 bases; bases outside gene matches: 6. The CDR3 extends over 15 amino acids. Looked up from germline, CDR1 is WSHSY and CDR2 is SAAADI.

J is TRBJ2-5 and V is TRBV28, with 11 bases aligning to TRBD1. This CDR3 comprises 15 residues. V dropped 5 bases and J dropped 4; count of bases not matched to a gene: 6. Germline V gives CDR1 MDHEN, CDR2 SYDVKM. CDR3 region: CASSLPGTGGETQYF. The CDR3, as DNA: TGTGCCAGCAGTCTGCCCGGGACAGGGGGAGAGACCCAGTACTTC.

Ten or more counts support this clonotype. The J gene is TRBJ2-6, the V gene TRBV29-1; D is uncertain. The CDR3 is 12 residues long. The germline V gene encodes CDR1 SQVTM and CDR2 ANQGSEA. Between the trimmed V and J ends, which lost 6 bases and 2 bases, there was a span of 5 bases. CDR3 region: CSVVAGANVLTF. The CDR3 bases are TGCAGCGTAGTCGCTGGGGCCAACGTCCTGACTTTC. Drawing the rest from reference TRBV29-1 and TRBJ2-6, the complete variable domain is SAVISQKPSRDICQRGTSLTIQCQVDSQVTMMFWYRQQPGQSLTLIATANQGSEATYESGFVIDKFPISRPNLTFSTLTVSNMSPEDSSIYLCSVVAGANVLTFGAGSRLTVL.

This clonotype was recorded many times. V and J are TRBV12-3 or TRBV12-4 and TRBJ1-6, with D unclear. V was trimmed by 2 bases and J by 7 bases, leaving 15 bases between them. This CDR3 is built from 16 residues. The CDR3: CASSLSAPLRNSPLHF. CDR3 nucleotide sequence: TGTGCCAGCAGTTTAAGTGCCCCCTTGAGAAATTCACCCCTCCACTTT.

This clonotype was counted a few times. The CDR3, as DNA: TGTGCCAGCAGGGGCAGGACAGGGCACGACTATGGCTACACCTTC. Amino acids: CASRGRTGHDYGYTF. The chain is built from TRBV27 and TRBJ1-2; 8 nucleotides align to TRBD1. The CDR3 loop spans 15 amino acids. With 6 bases clipped from V and 3 bases from J, the junction kept 9 bases outside the gene matches. Germline assignment: CDR1 MNHEY and CDR2 SMNVEV (reference sequence).

The chain carries TRBV5-1 and TRBJ1-1; TRBD1 aligns across 8 bases. The CDR3 is 17 amino acids. V lost 4 bases, J lost 5 bases, and 16 bases stayed unmatched. Per germline, CDR1 SGHRS and CDR2 YFSETQ. Here the CDR3 reads CASSRRKSGQGGTEAFF. DNA of the CDR3: TGCGCCAGCAGCCGCCGGAAATCTGGACAGGGCGGTACTGAAGCTTTCTTT.

Ten or more counts support this clonotype. V usage is TRBV5-1 and J usage is TRBJ2-1, with 14 nucleotides matching TRBD2. J gave up 1 base and V 4 bases, and 16 bases lay outside the gene matches. The CDR3 is 21 residues long. Germline V lookup: CDR1 SGHRS, CDR2 YFSETQ. The CDR3 here is CASSSSPRGLAGVFSYNEQFF. CDR3 bases: TGCGCCAGCAGCAGCTCCCCCCGGGGACTAGCGGGAGTTTTTTCCTACAATGAGCAGTTCTTC.

The CDR3 DNA sequence: TGTGCCAGCAGGGATACGGGACAGTCGCTAGCGGGAGGGCCGGACAATGAGCAGTTCTTC. Encoded protein: CASRDTGQSLAGGPDNEQFF. The chain carries TRBV6-4 and TRBJ2-1, with 12 bases fitting TRBD2. The germline CDR1 and CDR2 sequences are MRHNA and SNTAGT. The CDR3 contains 20 residues. V was pared by 6 bases and J by 5 bases, with 20 bases of the junction left unmatched.

The CDR3 sequence: CASSHAARQEGAFF. The CDR3 DNA sequence: TGTGCCAGCAGCCACGCTGCCAGACAGGAGGGAGCTTTCTTT. The V and J genes are TRBV4-2 and TRBJ1-1; D might be TRBD1 (6 bases). Germline CDR1 reads LGHNA; CDR2 reads YNFKEQ. V was pared by 3 bases and J by 10 bases, with 18 bases between. The CDR3 has 14 amino acids.

In this sample, this clonotype turned up a few times. The J gene is TRBJ2-1, the V gene TRBV28; TRBD2 matches at 7 bases. The CDR3 is 17 residues long. Looked up from germline, CDR1 is MDHEN and CDR2 is SYDVKM. Unmatched junction bases numbered 15, after V lost 7 bases and J lost 3 bases. In DNA form, the CDR3 reads TGTGCCAGCATCTCAAGGGGCGGGGGAACACTCTACAATGAGCAGTTCTTC. The encoded protein is CASISRGGGTLYNEQFF. Complete variable domain (other parts from reference TRBV28 and TRBJ2-1): DVKVTQSSRYLVKRTGEKVFLECVQDMDHENMFWYRQDPGLGLRLIYFSYDVKMKEKGDIPEGYSVSREKKERFSLILESASTNQTSMYLCASISRGGGTLYNEQFFGPGTRLTVL.

This sequence joins TRBV28 and TRBJ2-7; TRBD1 agrees at 7 bases. Trimming took 8 bases from V and 4 from J; bases not matched to a gene: 2. Germline CDR1 reads MDHEN; CDR2 reads SYDVKM. The CDR3 has 11 residues. CDR3 coding DNA: TGTGCCAGCGGGACAGCGTACGAGCAGTACTTC. Its translation: CASGTAYEQYF.

V gene TRBV19 combines with J gene TRBJ1-5, with 7 bases fitting TRBD1. The V gene's germline CDR1 is LNHDA and CDR2 SQIVND (reference sequence). J was trimmed by 0 bases and V by 3 bases; bases with no gene match: 8. The CDR3 spans 17 residues. DNA of the CDR3: TGTGCCAGTAGTATTATGTCAGGGGGACCTAGCAATCAGCCCCAGCATTTT. Translated: CASSIMSGGPSNQPQHF.

A few counts support this clonotype. This chain connects TRBV18 to TRBJ1-1, with D possibly being TRBD1 (6 bases). The CDR3 totals 19 residues. CDR1 KGHSH and CDR2 LQKENI come from the germline V gene. V lost 8 bases, J lost 4 bases, and 32 bases lay in between. The CDR3 bases are TGTGCCAGCCGACCCCGTTCCCCGGGGGGCGTATACCCGAGCACTGAAGCTTTCTTT. This gives the protein CASRPRSPGGVYPSTEAFF.

The table lists this clonotype with many counts. The genes are TRBV5-1 and TRBJ2-3; TRBD1 is a possible D gene (7 bases). V was cut by 6 bases and J by 0 bases, with 17 bases left in between. The CDR3 spans 16 residues. Germline V gene sequence: CDR1 SGHRS, CDR2 YFSETQ. CDR3 sequence reads: CASTPEGQSSTDTQYF. CDR3 DNA sequence: TGCGCCAGCACCCCGGAGGGACAGAGTAGCACAGATACGCAGTATTTT.

This chain uses TRBV12-3 or TRBV12-4 with TRBJ2-5, with 8 bases lining up with TRBD2. Trimming at V came to 5 bases and at J to 5 bases, leaving 10 bases not matched to a gene. The CDR3 has 15 residues. CDR3 loop: CASSPIAGPPETQYF. CDR3 nucleotides: TGTGCCAGCAGTCCTATAGCGGGACCGCCGGAGACCCAGTACTTC.

This chain connects TRBV20-1 to TRBJ1-1, with D perhaps TRBD1 (6 bases). Trimming removed 6 bases at V and 1 base at J, with 12 bases between. The CDR3 consists of 13 residues. Germline V lookup: CDR1 DFQATT, CDR2 SNEGSKA (reference sequence). The CDR3 here is CSATQGGNTEAFF. The CDR3 DNA sequence: TGCAGTGCCACACAGGGAGGGAACACTGAAGCTTTCTTT.

The J gene is TRBJ2-3, the V gene TRBV4-1; a weak D match, TRBD2 (7 bases). The V and J ends lost 5 bases and 3 bases respectively, with 18 bases between them. Germline V gene lookup returns CDR1 MGHRA and CDR2 YSYEKL. This CDR3 region has 16 residues. CDR3 region: CASSYLSGGPTDTQYF. The DNA for the CDR3 is TGCGCCAGCAGCTACCTTTCGGGGGGCCCGACAGATACGCAGTATTTT.

This clonotype was detected a few times. The genes are TRBV12-3 or TRBV12-4 and TRBJ2-1, with 7 bases that match TRBD2. The CDR3 extends over 15 amino acids. After removal of 5 bases from V and 0 bases from J, the junction contained 4 bases not matched to a gene. CDR3 in amino acids: CASSTSGNSYNEQFF. The DNA of the CDR3 is TGTGCCAGCAGTACAAGCGGGAACTCCTACAATGAGCAGTTCTTC.

The table lists this clonotype with a few counts. This chain links TRBV5-1 with TRBJ2-7; perhaps TRBD2 as D (5 bases). V gave up 2 bases and J gave up 3 bases, with 12 bases separating them. The length of the CDR3 is 14 residues. Germline values: CDR1 SGHRS, CDR2 YFSETQ. The CDR3 loop is CASSFEGVGYEQYF. The CDR3 DNA follows: TGCGCCAGCAGCTTTGAGGGAGTAGGCTACGAGCAGTACTTC. Using reference TRBV5-1 and TRBJ2-7 for the parts outside the CDR3, the full variable domain is KAGVTQTPRYLIKTRGQQVTLSCSPISGHRSVSWYQQTPGQGLQFLFEYFSETQRNKGNFPGRFSGRQFSNSRSEMNVSTLELGDSALYLCASSFEGVGYEQYFGPGTRLTVT.

This chain uses TRBV4-1 with TRBJ1-3; the D gene is possibly TRBD1 (5 bases). Trimming removed 0 bases at V and 0 bases at J, with 18 bases between. The CDR3 covers 19 residues. Germline loops: CDR1 MGHRA, CDR2 YSYEKL. The chain's CDR3 is CASSQEPPDGTSSGNTIYF. The CDR3 bases are TGCGCCAGCAGCCAAGAACCCCCGGATGGGACCAGCTCTGGAAACACCATATATTTT.

For this clonotype: At one of its ends the junction is not consistent with the germline gene, which may arise from a read error. The chain employs TRBV12-3 or TRBV12-4 and TRBJ2-1; TRBD2 matches 12 bases. The CDR3 is 19 residues long. The CDR3 protein is CARRPGRTTSGRNHNEQFF. In DNA form, the CDR3 reads TGTGCCCGCAGGCCGGGACGGACGACTAGCGGGAGAAACCACAATGAGCAGTTCTTC.

This clonotype appeared a few times. This sequence joins TRBV20-1 and TRBJ2-2, with 15 bases aligning to TRBD2. There are 16 residues in the CDR3. Trimming removed 6 bases from V and 7 bases from J; junction bases left unmatched: 9. Looked up from germline, CDR1 is DFQATT and CDR2 is SNEGSKA (reference sequence). CDR3 region: CSAPGLAGGLSGELFF. The CDR3 DNA sequence: TGCAGTGCACCGGGACTAGCGGGAGGATTAAGCGGGGAGCTGTTTTTT.

This clonotype has more than one count but fewer than ten. This chain connects TRBV7-8 to TRBJ1-5; a weak D match, TRBD1 (5 bases). Germline assignment: CDR1 SGHVS and CDR2 FQNEAQ. The CDR3 is 16 residues long. V dropped 5 bases and J dropped 0 bases, with 14 bases sitting between them. CDR3 DNA: TGTGCCAGCAGCCGCCGGGACGTCTATAGCAATCAGCCCCAGCATTTT. Translation: CASSRRDVYSNQPQHF.

In its sample, this clonotype was seen many times. The chain links TRBV2 to TRBJ1-6; the D gene is possibly TRBD1 (6 bases). The V end lost 9 bases, the J end lost 5 bases, and 11 bases lay between the germline ends. The CDR3 length is 13 residues. Per the germline V gene, CDR1 is SNHLY and CDR2 is FYNNEI. CDR3 residues: CASQRQDNSPLHF. The DNA of the CDR3 is TGTGCCAGTCAGAGACAGGATAATTCACCCCTCCACTTT.